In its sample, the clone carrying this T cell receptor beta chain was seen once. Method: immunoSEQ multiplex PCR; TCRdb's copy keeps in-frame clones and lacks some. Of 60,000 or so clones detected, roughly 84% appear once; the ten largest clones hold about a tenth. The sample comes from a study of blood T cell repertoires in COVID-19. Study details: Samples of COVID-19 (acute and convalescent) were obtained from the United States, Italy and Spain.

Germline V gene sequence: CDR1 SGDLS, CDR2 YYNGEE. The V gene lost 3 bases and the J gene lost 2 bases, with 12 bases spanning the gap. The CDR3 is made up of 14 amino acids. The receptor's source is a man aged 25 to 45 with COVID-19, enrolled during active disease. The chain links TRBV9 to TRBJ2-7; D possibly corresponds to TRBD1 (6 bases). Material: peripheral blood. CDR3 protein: CASSDGDTAYEQYF. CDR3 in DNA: TGTGCCAGCAGCGACGGGGACACCGCCTACGAGCAGTACTTC.